What follows are 6 T cell receptor beta chains derived from one specimen sequenced in a study of long-term antiretroviral therapy in people with HIV. Assay version v3.0 of immunoSEQ was used, and it was run at survey level. Repertoires were generated with immunoSEQ multiplex PCR, while TCRdb's copy carries only in-frame clones and drops some. The sample holds 26,000 or so clones, roughly 92% seen once. The sample was unsorted PBMCs, taken 6.2 years after starting antiretroviral therapy. The origin of the receptors is a man aged 35 to 55 with HIV.

This chain connects TRBV9 to TRBJ1-1; D gene unclear. V lost 4 bases to trimming and J lost 1 base, with 8 bases between them. The length of the CDR3 is 13 residues. Germline lookup yields CDR1 SGDLS and CDR2 YYNGEE. The CDR3 region has the DNA TGTGCCAGCAGCTTAGCGTGGAACACTGAAGCTTTCTTT. Translating gives CASSLAWNTEAFF.

This clone appeared once. J is TRBJ2-6 and V is TRBV19; unclear D gene. V was cut by 7 bases and J by 4 bases, with 2 bases left in between. The CDR3 contains 11 residues. CDR1 is LNHDA and CDR2 is SQIVND in the germline V gene (reference sequence). The CDR3 DNA is TGTGCCAGTAAGGGGGCCAACGTCCTGACTTTC. Encoded protein: CASKGANVLTF.

This clone is classed as medium-sized. The CDR3 here is CASSPQPRGGGNQFGEAFF. CDR3 nucleotide sequence: TGTGCCAGCTCACCACAACCCCGTGGAGGGGGAAATCAGTTCGGTGAAGCTTTCTTT. The V gene is TRBV18, the J gene TRBJ1-1; maybe TRBD1 (6 bases). Per germline, CDR1 KGHSH and CDR2 LQKENI. The V end lost 1 base, the J end lost 7 bases, and 28 bases lay between the germline ends. There are 19 residues in the CDR3.

This clone is a singleton in its sample. The chain combines TRBV6-4 with TRBJ1-4; the D is unclear. This CDR3 has 13 amino acids. Germline V CDR1 and CDR2: MRHNA, SNTAGT. V dropped 4 bases and J dropped 8 bases, with 11 bases sitting between them. CDR3 nucleotides: TGTGCCAGCAGTGCGTTAAGAGGCGAAAAACTGTTTTTT. As protein: CASSALRGEKLFF.

The chain couples TRBV11-1 to TRBJ2-1, with 8 bases that match TRBD2. Looked up from germline, CDR1 is SGHAT and CDR2 is FQDESV (reference sequence). Germline trimming cut 3 bases from V and 5 bases from J; bases unmatched to any gene: 6. The CDR3 extends over 15 amino acids. The CDR3 spells CASSFSGSLNNEQFF. In DNA form, the CDR3 reads TGTGCCAGCAGCTTCAGCGGGAGTTTGAACAATGAGCAGTTCTTC.

This chain joins TRBV19 and TRBJ2-7; 8 bases match TRBD2. The CDR3 runs to 14 residues. Germline assignment: CDR1 LNHDA and CDR2 SQIVND (reference sequence). The V segment lost 7 bases and the J segment 7 bases; nucleotides outside the gene matches: 12. The CDR3 sequence is CASTNLAGSREQYF. In DNA form, the CDR3 reads TGTGCCAGTACTAACTTAGCGGGAAGCCGGGAGCAGTACTTC.